This T cell receptor (beta chain) emerged from a study of T cell clonotyping in hematopoietic cell transplantation. About the research overall: Pretransplant recipient samples were taken after cytoreduction. General study findings and limits: Recipient TCR diversity dropped after transplant; expanded clonotypes rose from day 30 to 180. Broader posttransplant TCR repertoire diversity was predicted by graft donor and pretransplant recipient Inverse Simpson Index values.

Assay: immunoSEQ multiplex PCR; the TCRdb copy retains only in-frame clones and omits some. The sample has 25,000 to 35,000 clones; approximately 77% are singletons. Points on this clone: Its antigen is unknown.

Indicated time point: recipient sample about 28 days before transplant, after cytoreduction. Recipients were bled about 28 days pretransplant and at posttransplant days 30, 100, 180. Germline CDR1 and CDR2: MDHEN and SYDVKM. This CDR3 spans 15 amino acids. The V gene end was trimmed by 5 bases and the J gene end by 6 bases; junction bases not matched to a gene: 7. Sequencing used peripheral blood mononuclear cells, obtained before stem cell transplant. This chain connects TRBV28 to TRBJ1-5; 10 bases are a match to TRBD1. The sequence was obtained from a man aged 45-60 years with myelodysplastic syndrome. Some clones in this sample may be carry-over from other donors' samples. CDR3 bases: TGTGCCAGCAGTAGCGGACAGGGGGGTACTCAGCCCCAGCATTTT. Its protein product is CASSSGQGGTQPQHF.